In this sample, the clone carrying this T cell receptor (beta chain) turned up a few times. Its matching antigen is unknown. The data originate from a study of OX40 agonist ivuxolimab in advanced cancers. Study as a whole: Males comprised roughly four fifths of the group, whose mean age was about 60 years (range 23 to 79). Study-level results: In the 0.1 to 3.0 mg/kg range, CD4+ and CD8+ blood T cells had expanded clonally by week 6. Averaging showed that CD8+ T cells had more expanded clones than CD4+ did.

The method was immunoSEQ multiplex PCR; TCRdb's version includes in-frame clones alone and lacks a portion of them. The data contain around 50,000 clones, about 89% of them singletons. From germline, CDR1 is SNHLY and CDR2 FYNNEI. With V trimmed by 10 bases and J by 3 bases, 10 bases remained unmatched. The CDR3 is 14 amino acids. This specimen was CD4+ or CD8+ T cells sorted from blood, taken in a trial of the OX40 agonist ivuxolimab. The rearrangement uses TRBV2 and TRBJ2-5; 8 nucleotides match TRBD1. This sequence originates from an adult with an advanced solid tumor such as melanoma, head and neck, liver or kidney cancer. In DNA, the CDR3 is TGTGCCACTAAGTGGGCGACAGGGGAAGAGACCCAGTACTTC. Its translation is CATKWATGEETQYF.